Sequencing of this T cell receptor beta chain was carried out in a study of T cell repertoires in cytomegalovirus infection. Study information: Public TCR beta signatures were indicative of both CMV infection and a matching HLA type.

CDR3 length equals 13 residues. Trimming left V 4 bases short and J 3 bases short, with 9 bases between. Germline V gene sequence: CDR1 MGHDK, CDR2 SYGVNS. TCRdb re-derived calls from the reads in MiXCR, one entry per CDR3 protein. There are about 490,000 distinct CDR3 sequences in the sample; approximately 15% occur only once, and around 25% lies in the top ten. Sample: CD8+ T cells from PBMCs. The rearrangement links TRBV25-1 to TRBJ1-2; D not certain. This clonotype was obtained from a human donor in good health (CMV status not recorded). Some clones in this sample may be carry-over from other donors' samples. The CDR3 here is CASSVQAYYGYTF. CDR3 DNA sequence: TGTGCCAGCAGTGTTCAGGCCTACTATGGCTACACCTTC.